This entry lists 17 T cell receptor beta chains sequenced from one sample in a study of T cells after yellow fever vaccination. From the 5' RACE reads, TCRdb called clonotypes with MiXCR, one entry per CDR3 protein. The sample records 250,000 to 350,000 distinct CDR3 sequences, around 7% being singletons. This sample comprised PBMCs, obtained approximately 40 days after the first yellow fever vaccination. Source of these receptors: a man aged 18 to 29 who received the YFV17D yellow fever vaccine.

This clonotype was counted many times. The CDR3 nucleotides are TGTGCCAGCAGTTTTCCCGCCGGTGAGCAGTACTTC. It yields the protein CASSFPAGEQYF. The V gene is TRBV12-3 or TRBV12-4, the J gene TRBJ2-7; no clear D gene. Between the trimmed V and J ends, which lost 3 bases and 7 bases, there was a span of 10 bases. The length of the CDR3 is 12 residues.

The chain has TRBV29-1 and TRBJ2-3, with 7 bases lining up with TRBD1. Losses at the gene ends were 2 bases for V and 0 bases for J; bases not matched to a gene: 2. CDR3 size: 14 residues. Per the germline V gene, CDR1 is SQVTM and CDR2 is ANQGSEA. In DNA, the CDR3 is TGCAGCGTTGAAAGACAGGGAAGCACAGATACGCAGTATTTT. This encodes CSVERQGSTDTQYF.

The genes are TRBV9 and TRBJ1-6; TRBD1 aligns across 9 bases. V shed 4 bases and J 9 bases; nucleotides not matched to a gene: 8. The CDR3 spans 15 residues. Germline V CDR1 and CDR2: SGDLS, YYNGEE. The CDR3 spells CASSPQQGAGSPLHF. The CDR3 DNA reads TGTGCCAGCAGCCCGCAACAGGGGGCTGGTTCACCCCTCCACTTT.

This clonotype came up many times. The chain couples TRBV10-3 to TRBJ2-2, with 7 bases fitting TRBD2. Germline CDR1 is ENHRY and CDR2 is SYGVKD. The trim removed 2 bases at V and 5 bases at J, leaving 2 bases unmatched. This CDR3 has 14 residues. In DNA, the CDR3 is TGTGCCATCAGTGAGCGGGGGGAGACCGGGGAGCTGTTTTTT. It translates to CAISERGETGELFF.

The sample holds many counts of this clonotype. The chain couples TRBV7-3 to TRBJ2-3; either TRBD1 or TRBD2 may supply D (6 bases each). CDR3 length: 13 residues. The germline V gene encodes CDR1 SGHTA and CDR2 FQGTGA. Trimming took 4 bases from V and 2 from J, leaving 7 bases between them. The CDR3 nucleotides are TGTGCCAGCAGCTCGGGGGCCACAGATACGCAGTATTTT. Residues: CASSSGATDTQYF.

This clonotype has ten or more counts. The chain couples TRBV7-9 to TRBJ2-5; 9 positions agree with TRBD2. The ends lost 7 bases at V and 4 bases at J; junction bases unmatched: 10. CDR1 and CDR2 from the germline V gene are SEHNR and FQNEAQ (reference sequence). CDR3 length: 15 amino acids. CDR3 sequence: CASNQAGGVAETQYF. The CDR3 nucleotides are TGTGCCAGCAACCAAGCGGGGGGAGTGGCAGAGACCCAGTACTTC.

At least ten counts were recorded for this clonotype. This chain connects TRBV23-1 to TRBJ2-2; D is unclear. TRBV23-1 is marked as an open reading frame, function uncertain. Trimming pared 5 bases from V and 6 bases from J, leaving 7 bases between. This CDR3 is built from 12 residues. CDR3 bases: TGCGCCAGCAGTACGAGAGCCGGGGAGCTGTTTTTT. Translated: CASSTRAGELFF.

The rearrangement uses TRBV5-1 and TRBJ1-1; D is undetermined. Germline V gene data show CDR1 as SGHRS and CDR2 as YFSETQ. The CDR3 has 15 residues. V was pared by 3 bases and J by 4 bases, with 16 bases between. CDR3 residues: CASSYPSARSTEAFF. The CDR3 nucleotides are TGCGCCAGCAGCTACCCCTCAGCGCGCAGCACTGAAGCTTTCTTT. Drawing the rest from reference TRBV5-1 and TRBJ1-1, the complete variable domain is KAGVTQTPRYLIKTRGQQVTLSCSPISGHRSVSWYQQTPGQGLQFLFEYFSETQRNKGNFPGRFSGRQFSNSRSEMNVSTLELGDSALYLCASSYPSARSTEAFFGQGTRLTVV.

This clonotype appeared a few times. The rearrangement links TRBV5-1 to TRBJ2-5; 8 bases agree with TRBD1. The germline CDR1 and CDR2 sequences are SGHRS and YFSETQ. V dropped 0 bases and J dropped 2; count of bases not matched to a gene: 3. This CDR3 spans 15 amino acids. In DNA form, the CDR3 reads TGCGCCAGCAGCTTGGCGACAGGGGTTCAAGAGACCCAGTACTTC. Residues: CASSLATGVQETQYF.

This chain links TRBV20-1 with TRBJ2-3; D is possibly TRBD1 (6 bases). Germline CDR1 is DFQATT and CDR2 is SNEGSKA (reference sequence). V was trimmed by 6 bases and J by 5 bases, leaving 21 bases between them. The CDR3 is 15 residues long. CDR3 in amino acids: CSAILPRSRGDTQYF. CDR3 nucleotide sequence: TGCAGTGCCATATTACCGAGGTCCAGGGGAGATACGCAGTATTTT.

The chain is built from TRBV10-1 and TRBJ2-3, with D possibly being TRBD2 (5 bases). CDR1 is WNHNN and CDR2 is SYGVQD in the germline V gene (reference sequence). The V end was cut by 6 bases, the J end by 0 bases, with 13 bases between. The CDR3 contains 15 residues. CDR3: CASSLGLLSTDTQYF. The CDR3 bases are TGCGCCAGCAGCTTAGGACTGCTAAGCACAGATACGCAGTATTTT.

This chain joins TRBV6-1 and TRBJ1-5, with 9 bases aligning to TRBD1. CDR3 length: 15 amino acids. Per the germline V gene, CDR1 is MNHNS and CDR2 is SASEGT. V gave up 6 bases and J gave up 3 bases; unmatched junction bases: 6. The CDR3 loop is CASRTGQGINQPQHF. CDR3 bases: TGTGCCAGCAGGACGGGACAGGGTATCAATCAGCCCCAGCATTTT.

The rearrangement links TRBV5-6 to TRBJ1-1; D possibly corresponds to TRBD1 (6 bases). This CDR3 is built from 13 residues. Trimming left V 4 bases short and J 8 bases short, with 15 bases between. Germline V gene data show CDR1 as SGHDT and CDR2 as YYEEEE. The CDR3 region is CASSPTGQQEAFF. The CDR3 DNA reads as TGTGCCAGCAGCCCGACAGGCCAACAGGAAGCTTTCTTT.

This clonotype was observed a handful of times. V usage is TRBV7-9 and J usage is TRBJ1-5; maybe TRBD1 (5 bases). V lost 3 bases to trimming and J lost 6 bases, with 9 bases between them. The CDR3 extends over 13 amino acids. The germline V gene encodes CDR1 SEHNR and CDR2 FQNEAQ (reference sequence). The CDR3 sequence is CASSLDQGQPQHF. The DNA for the CDR3 is TGTGCCAGCAGCTTGGACCAGGGTCAGCCCCAGCATTTT. Filled out from reference TRBV7-9 and TRBJ1-5, the complete variable domain reads DTGVSQNPRHKITKRGQNVTFRCDPISEHNRLYWYRQTLGQGPEFLTYFQNEAQLEKSRLLSDRFSAERPKGSFSTLEIQRTEQGDSAMYLCASSLDQGQPQHFGDGTRLSIL.

The V and J genes are TRBV7-9 and TRBJ2-7, with TRBD2 as a possible D gene (7 bases). CDR1 and CDR2 from the germline V gene are SEHNR and FQNEAQ (reference sequence). Trimming left V 3 bases short and J 7 bases short, with 13 bases between. The CDR3 has 13 residues. The CDR3 sequence is CASSFNEGGEQYF. CDR3 nucleotide sequence: TGTGCCAGCAGCTTTAACGAGGGGGGGGAGCAGTACTTC.

This chain joins TRBV11-2 and TRBJ1-6; D remains unclear. V lost 4 bases to trimming and J lost 9 bases, with 7 bases between them. The CDR3 runs to 12 residues. From germline, CDR1 is SGHAT and CDR2 FQNNGV. CDR3 nucleotide sequence: TGTGCCAGCAGCTCTATTGGTTCACCCCTCCACTTT. Its protein is CASSSIGSPLHF. Together with reference TRBV11-2 and TRBJ1-6, the CDR3 gives the full variable domain: EAGVAQSPRYKIIEKRQSVAFWCNPISGHATLYWYQQILGQGPKLLIQFQNNGVVDDSQLPKDRFSAERLKGVDSTLKIQPAKLEDSAVYLCASSSIGSPLHFGNGTRLTVT.

The rearrangement links TRBV5-4 to TRBJ2-5, with 7 bases that match TRBD2. Germline lookup yields CDR1 SGHNT and CDR2 YYREEE (reference sequence). The CDR3 spans 15 residues. Trimming removed 4 bases from V and 5 bases from J; junction bases left unmatched: 11. The CDR3 reads CASSTPVAGVETQYF. CDR3 DNA sequence: TGTGCCAGCAGCACCCCGGTGGCGGGGGTTGAGACCCAGTACTTC.